The 30 T cell receptor beta chains below all came from one sample that was sequenced in a study of CD8 T cells in ankylosing spondylitis. Via MiXCR, TCRdb re-called the 5' RACE reads, giving one row per CDR3 protein. The sample has roughly 280,000 distinct CDR3 sequences, over 15% seen once; the top ten hold less than 9.5%. Sequencing was done on a sample of blood, either unsorted or a sorted T cell fraction (not recorded which). All receptors come from a male donor with ankylosing spondylitis or in good health (not recorded which).

The chain employs TRBV7-8 and TRBJ2-3; 10 bases agree with TRBD2. V dropped 5 bases and J dropped 2; count of bases not matched to a gene: 4. Germline CDR1 SGHVS, CDR2 FQNEAQ. The CDR3 covers 15 residues. The CDR3 DNA sequence: TGTGCCAGCAGCGCCGGACTAGCGGCCACAGATACGCAGTATTTT. It yields the protein CASSAGLAATDTQYF.

The genes are TRBV20-1 and TRBJ1-5, with D unclear. The CDR3 runs 15 residues. V lost 5 bases and J 1 base, leaving 15 bases between the germline ends. Germline V gene data show CDR1 as DFQATT and CDR2 as SNEGSKA (reference sequence). CDR3 DNA sequence: TGCAGTGCTGGGAGGTGGCCCACGAGCAATCAGCCCCAGCATTTT. This sequence encodes CSAGRWPTSNQPQHF.

The table lists this clonotype with a count of one. This rearrangement joins TRBV9 to TRBJ2-1; 7 bases are a match to TRBD2. J gave up 1 base and V 4 bases, and 5 bases lay outside the gene matches. Looked up from germline, CDR1 is SGDLS and CDR2 is YYNGEE. CDR3 length equals 15 residues. The CDR3 region has the DNA TGTGCCAGCAGCCGCGGGAGAGGGTCCTACAATGAGCAGTTCTTC. Protein product: CASSRGRGSYNEQFF.

This CDR3 is CASSFRDRDDEQFF. The CDR3 coding sequence is TGCGCCAGCAGCTTCCGCGACAGGGACGATGAGCAGTTCTTC. J is TRBJ2-1 and V is TRBV5-1; 7 nucleotides line up with TRBD1. After removal of 2 bases from V and 8 bases from J, the junction contained 7 bases not matched to a gene. The V gene's germline CDR1 is SGHRS and CDR2 YFSETQ. There are 14 residues in the CDR3.

This chain links TRBV12-3 or TRBV12-4 with TRBJ2-1; 12 bases line up with TRBD2. Trimming at V came to 5 bases and at J to 10 bases, leaving 6 bases not matched to a gene. This CDR3 spans 14 amino acids. CDR3 region: CASSASGRAREQFF. CDR3 sequence (DNA): TGTGCCAGCAGTGCTAGCGGGAGGGCCAGGGAGCAGTTCTTC.

This clonotype was seen repeatedly, ten times or more. The chain links TRBV12-3 or TRBV12-4 to TRBJ2-3, with D perhaps TRBD1 or TRBD2 (5 bases each). The ends were cut back, 5 bases at V and 6 bases at J, with 18 bases in the middle. The CDR3 length is 15 residues. The CDR3 loop is CASSPPGGWGDTQYF. For the CDR3, the DNA is TGTGCCAGCAGTCCCCCTGGCGGGTGGGGGGATACGCAGTATTTT.

A few counts support this clonotype. V usage is TRBV5-5 and J usage is TRBJ2-7, with a weak D call TRBD1 (6 bases). In germline, CDR1 is SGHKS, CDR2 YYEKEE (reference sequence). The CDR3 spans 15 residues. Deletions cut 4 bases from V and 0 bases from J, with 14 bases between. In nucleotides, the CDR3 is TGTGCCAGCAGCATGGACAGCCTTGCCTCCTACGAGCAGTACGTC. This codes for CASSMDSLASYEQYV.

This clonotype was observed a handful of times. The chain carries TRBV20-1 and TRBJ2-2; TRBD1 might be the D (5 bases). Looked up from germline, CDR1 is DFQATT and CDR2 is SNEGSKA (reference sequence). Trimming cost V 7 bases and J 3 bases, with 12 bases left between them. There are 13 residues in the CDR3. The CDR3: CSGRVSYTGELFF. CDR3 coding DNA: TGCAGTGGCAGGGTGTCGTACACCGGGGAGCTGTTTTTT.

This clonotype has just a few counts. The chain is built from TRBV20-1 and TRBJ2-3, with 7 bases fitting TRBD2. V was pared by 5 bases and J by 4 bases, with 12 bases of the junction left unmatched. Germline CDR1 and CDR2: DFQATT and SNEGSKA (reference sequence). This CDR3 spans 15 amino acids. This CDR3 reads CSAPPETSLPDTQYF. CDR3 bases: TGCAGTGCTCCCCCTGAGACTAGCCTGCCAGATACGCAGTATTTT.

The CDR3 DNA follows: TGTGCCAGCAGCTTAGGCGACAGGGCCTCAAACATTCAGTACTTC. Encoded protein: CASSLGDRASNIQYF. The J gene is TRBJ2-4, the V gene TRBV7-2; 7 bases map to TRBD1. Germline lookup yields CDR1 SGHTA and CDR2 FQGNSA. This CDR3 is 15 amino acids long. With 1 base clipped from V and 6 bases from J, the junction kept 6 bases outside the gene matches.

This clonotype was seen only a few times. This chain connects TRBV27 to TRBJ1-1; D possibly corresponds to TRBD1 (5 bases). The V end lost 7 bases, the J end lost 3 bases, and 18 bases lay between the germline ends. From germline, CDR1 is MNHEY and CDR2 SMNVEV (reference sequence). This CDR3 has 15 amino acids. The CDR3 DNA is TGTGCCAGCAAAACCCCCGGGGGGACGGACACTGAAGCTTTCTTT. Protein sequence: CASKTPGGTDTEAFF.

This clonotype was detected only a few times. The rearrangement uses TRBV20-1 and TRBJ2-7; D tentatively reads TRBD1 or TRBD2 (5 bases each). The CDR3 has 13 amino acids. V was shortened by 0 bases and J by 6 bases, with 12 bases between the two germline ends. Germline lookup yields CDR1 DFQATT and CDR2 SNEGSKA (reference sequence). This CDR3 reads CSARDRGPTEQYV. CDR3 in DNA: TGCAGTGCTAGAGATCGGGGCCCCACCGAGCAGTACGTC.

V is TRBV6-1 and J is TRBJ2-5; D unresolved. The CDR3 is 13 amino acids. V lost 6 bases, J lost 0 bases, and 8 bases lay in between. Germline V gene data show CDR1 as MNHNS and CDR2 as SASEGT. The CDR3 protein is CASRLAHQETQYF. Here the CDR3 DNA reads TGTGCCAGCAGACTGGCCCACCAAGAGACCCAGTACTTC.

V is TRBV7-8 and J is TRBJ2-3, with 8 bases aligning to TRBD1. Trimming took 3 bases from V and 2 from J; bases not matched to a gene: 4. The CDR3 is 15 amino acids. Germline V gene data show CDR1 as SGHVS and CDR2 as FQNEAQ. The CDR3 protein is CASSLDREHTDTQYF. CDR3 in DNA: TGTGCCAGCAGCTTGGACAGGGAACACACAGATACGCAGTATTTT. The full variable domain, with the rest looked up from reference TRBV7-8 and TRBJ2-3, is GAGVSQSPRYKVAKRGQDVALRCDPISGHVSLFWYQQALGQGPEFLTYFQNEAQLDKSGLPSDRFFAERPEGSVSTLKIQRTQQEDSAVYLCASSLDREHTDTQYFGPGTRLTVL.

This clonotype turned up a few times. V is TRBV6-4 and J is TRBJ2-2; 9 positions match TRBD1. V gave up 7 bases and J gave up 0 bases; unmatched junction bases: 9. There are 17 residues in the CDR3. Germline V lookup: CDR1 MRHNA, CDR2 SNTAGT. The CDR3 here is CASIGTGIHSNTGELFF. CDR3 nucleotides: TGTGCCAGCATCGGGACAGGGATACACTCGAACACCGGGGAGCTGTTTTTT.

This chain joins TRBV28 and TRBJ2-3, with D perhaps matching TRBD1 or TRBD2 (5 bases each). V was clipped by 6 bases and J by 0 bases, with 16 bases between them. CDR1 and CDR2 from the germline V gene are MDHEN and SYDVKM. This CDR3 contains 16 residues. The CDR3 loop is CASSSRGARSTDTQYF. In DNA form, the CDR3 reads TGTGCCAGCAGCTCACGAGGGGCCCGTAGCACAGATACGCAGTATTTT.

About this clonotype itself: One end of the junction does not line up with germline, which may come from a read error. V usage is TRBV5-1 and J usage is TRBJ2-1, with 13 bases aligning to TRBD2. Germline CDR1 SGHRS, CDR2 YFSETQ. CDR3 size: 16 residues. The CDR3 DNA is TGCGCCAGCAGCCTAGGACTAGCGGGAGTTGGGAATGGGCAGTTCTTC. It specifies CASSLGLAGVGNGQFF.

This clonotype was observed many times. One junction end disagrees with the germline gene, perhaps due to a read error. V is TRBV5-1 and J is TRBJ1-1; D is possibly TRBD1 (6 bases). CDR1 is SGHRS, CDR2 YFSETQ, per germline. The CDR3 runs to 13 residues. The CDR3 region is CASSLGGDTEAFF. CDR3 in DNA: TGTGCCAGCAGTTTAGGGGGGGACACTGAAGCTTTCTTT.

As to this clonotype: A much larger clonotype is one base distant, so this may be a read error. V usage is TRBV6-4 and J usage is TRBJ1-1, with D possibly matching TRBD1 (6 bases). Germline assignment: CDR1 MRHNA and CDR2 SNTAGT. This CDR3 spans 14 amino acids. This CDR3 is CACSKGDGGTEAFF. CDR3 nucleotides: TGTGCCTGCAGTAAGGGGGACGGAGGGACTGAAGCTTTCTTT.

This clonotype was seen a handful of times. The chain joins TRBV5-1 to TRBJ2-3, with unresolved D. The germline V gene has CDR1 SGHRS and CDR2 YFSETQ. Trimming left V 0 bases short and J 5 bases short, with 10 bases between. The CDR3 sequence is 14 residues long. Written as DNA, the CDR3 is TGCGCCAGCAGCTTGGGGCAGCAGAGAGATACGCAGTATTTT. It codes for CASSLGQQRDTQYF.

This clonotype was seen a handful of times. This chain joins TRBV5-1 and TRBJ2-3, with 7 positions matching TRBD1. The germline CDR1 and CDR2 sequences are SGHRS and YFSETQ. The CDR3 has 15 residues. With V trimmed by 5 bases and J by 3 bases, 9 bases remained unmatched. In DNA, the CDR3 is TGCGCCAGCAGATCAGGACAGGATCAAACAGATACGCAGTATTTT. This gives the protein CASRSGQDQTDTQYF.

This clonotype was counted at least ten times. The chain has TRBV10-2 and TRBJ2-3; TRBD2 matches at 8 bases. With 2 bases clipped from V and 1 base from J, the junction kept 2 bases outside the gene matches. Looked up from germline, CDR1 is WSHSY and CDR2 is SAAADI. This CDR3 is built from 15 residues. The CDR3 DNA reads TGCGCCAGCAGTGAGAGGACTAGCCGCACAGATACGCAGTATTTT. It translates to CASSERTSRTDTQYF.

V and J are TRBV5-1 and TRBJ2-1, with D perhaps assigned TRBD1 or TRBD2 (5 bases each). The CDR3 sequence is 14 residues long. Trimming pared 7 bases from V and 0 bases from J, leaving 11 bases between. Germline V CDR1 and CDR2: SGHRS, YFSETQ. The CDR3 loop is CASGTGSSYNEQFF. The CDR3 nucleotides read TGCGCCAGCGGGACGGGGAGCTCCTACAATGAGCAGTTCTTC.

J is TRBJ2-1 and V is TRBV12-3 or TRBV12-4; possibly TRBD2 for D (6 bases). The CDR3 has 16 amino acids. V shed 2 bases and J shed 8 bases, with 19 bases lying between them. CDR3 residues: CASSLLRRDSGDEQFF. The CDR3 DNA is TGTGCCAGCAGTTTATTAAGGCGGGACTCTGGGGATGAGCAGTTCTTC.

The chain combines TRBV28 with TRBJ2-7, with D perhaps TRBD1 (5 bases). The germline CDR1 and CDR2 sequences are MDHEN and SYDVKM. V lost 3 bases and J 2 bases, leaving 14 bases between the germline ends. The CDR3 length is 15 residues. CDR3 loop: CASSLKQAGAYEQYV. The CDR3 DNA reads TGTGCCAGCAGTTTGAAACAGGCTGGGGCCTACGAGCAGTACGTC.

This chain connects TRBV15 to TRBJ2-5; 8 bases align to TRBD2. Germline CDR1 is LNHNV and CDR2 is YYDKDF (reference sequence). After removal of 4 bases from V and 4 bases from J, the junction contained 8 bases not matched to a gene. The CDR3 has 15 amino acids. CDR3 residues: CATSNREGLLETQYF. The CDR3 bases are TGTGCCACCAGCAACCGGGAGGGCCTATTAGAGACCCAGTACTTC.

This clonotype was detected ten times or more. This chain joins TRBV20-1 and TRBJ2-4; no reliable D call. The length of the CDR3 is 15 residues. Germline V gives CDR1 DFQATT, CDR2 SNEGSKA (reference sequence). V gave up 6 bases and J gave up 0 bases, with 15 bases separating them. This CDR3 is CSALGQILAKNIQYF. In nucleotides, the CDR3 is TGCAGTGCCCTGGGCCAAATCTTAGCCAAAAACATTCAGTACTTC.

This clonotype was seen only a few times. The chain has TRBV4-2 and TRBJ2-1; 9 positions match TRBD2. The germline CDR1 and CDR2 sequences are LGHNA and YNFKEQ. The V segment lost 2 bases and the J segment 5 bases; nucleotides outside the gene matches: 7. The CDR3 length is 16 residues. CDR3 loop: CASSQPGLAFNNEQFF. The CDR3 DNA is TGTGCCAGCAGCCAACCGGGACTAGCCTTTAACAATGAGCAGTTCTTC.

This clonotype has more than one count but fewer than ten. The rearrangement links TRBV12-3 or TRBV12-4 to TRBJ2-6; TRBD1 might be the D (5 bases). Trimming pared 2 bases from V and 2 bases from J, leaving 7 bases between. This CDR3 is 15 amino acids long. CDR3 nucleotide sequence: TGTGCCAGCAGTTTATTAGGGGCTGGGGCCAACGTCCTGACTTTC. Protein sequence: CASSLLGAGANVLTF.

V gene TRBV28 combines with J gene TRBJ2-3; 7 bases fit TRBD1. Looked up from germline, CDR1 is MDHEN and CDR2 is SYDVKM. V was pared by 4 bases and J by 1 base, with 5 bases of the junction left unmatched. The length of the CDR3 is 15 residues. DNA for the CDR3: TGTGCCAGCAGTTCCTCCGGGACAGGCACAGATACGCAGTATTTT. It specifies CASSSSGTGTDTQYF.